One and the same sample provided the 7 T cell receptor beta chains below, sequenced in a study of read filtering for tumor transcriptome and immune sequencing. Molecular barcoded adaptors covering alpha/delta and beta/gamma chains were used on approximately 400 ng RNA. A single record per CDR3 protein comes from TCRdb applying MiXCR to the reads. The data contain about 57,000 distinct CDR3 sequences, approximately 14% of them singletons. The sample comprised a population of CD138-negative cells sorted from bone marrow. The receptors were sampled from a donor aged 40 or older with multiple myeloma.

Worth noting for this clonotype: Being one base from a much bigger clone, this may be a read error. The rearrangement uses TRBV7-2 and TRBJ2-1; D could derive from TRBD1 or TRBD2 (5 bases each). CDR3 length: 15 amino acids. Per germline, CDR1 SGHTA and CDR2 FQGNSA. The CDR3 here is CASSLAGAQRNERFF. CDR3 coding DNA: TGTGCCAGCAGCTTAGCCGGGGCACAAAGGAATGAGCGGTTCTTC.

This clonotype was counted many times. The chain recombines TRBV28 with TRBJ2-1, with 10 bases identical to TRBD2. This CDR3 contains 14 residues. V was clipped by 7 bases and J by 6 bases; unmatched bases: 6. Per germline, CDR1 MDHEN and CDR2 SYDVKM. The CDR3 DNA reads as TGTGCCAGCATCGAGCGGGAGGGCCCCAATGAGCAGTTCTTC. The encoded protein is CASIEREGPNEQFF.

This clonotype came up many times. The V gene is TRBV4-1, the J gene TRBJ2-2; 11 nucleotides line up with TRBD2. The trim removed 2 bases at V and 0 bases at J, leaving 11 bases unmatched. Per germline, CDR1 MGHRA and CDR2 YSYEKL. This CDR3 spans 20 amino acids. The CDR3: CASSQHAGLAELANTGELFF. DNA for the CDR3: TGCGCCAGCAGCCAACATGCGGGACTAGCGGAGCTCGCGAACACCGGGGAGCTGTTTTTT.

In this sample, this clonotype turned up many times. V and J are TRBV29-1 and TRBJ1-1; 7 positions match TRBD1. This CDR3 has 13 residues. The germline gives CDR1 SQVTM, CDR2 ANQGSEA. The V and J ends lost 7 bases and 2 bases, in that order; junction bases with no gene match: 7. DNA for the CDR3: TGCAGCGCTCAAAGGGGGCGTAACACTGAAGCTTTCTTT. It translates to CSAQRGRNTEAFF.

This clonotype was found many times. The chain is built from TRBV7-2 and TRBJ2-1, with 9 positions matching TRBD1. Germline CDR1 reads SGHTA; CDR2 reads FQGNSA. The CDR3 sequence is 15 residues long. The V gene end was trimmed by 6 bases and the J gene end by 3 bases; junction bases not matched to a gene: 6. The CDR3 DNA follows: TGTGCCAGCAGACCCGGGACAGGGCGCTACAATGAGCAGTTCTTC. This codes for CASRPGTGRYNEQFF.

This clonotype has at least ten counts. The rearrangement joins TRBV4-3 to TRBJ2-3, with D possibly being TRBD2 (7 bases). The ends were cut back, 1 base at V and 0 bases at J, with 11 bases in the middle. CDR3 length equals 16 residues. Germline CDR1 and CDR2: LGHNA and YSLEER. CDR3 in DNA: TGCGCCAGCAGCCAAGGGGGGGGGCCTAGCACAGATACGCAGTATTTT. This translates into CASSQGGGPSTDTQYF.

Regarding this clonotype: Just one base apart from a much larger clone, this may be a read error. The chain has TRBV7-6 and TRBJ2-3; TRBD2 aligns across 12 bases. The CDR3 loop spans 16 amino acids. Germline CDR1 SGHVS, CDR2 FNYEAQ. For the CDR3, the DNA is TGTGCCCGCAGCATACTAGCGGGAGGAGGGGCAGATACGCAGTATTTT. The encoded protein is CARSILAGGGADTQYF.